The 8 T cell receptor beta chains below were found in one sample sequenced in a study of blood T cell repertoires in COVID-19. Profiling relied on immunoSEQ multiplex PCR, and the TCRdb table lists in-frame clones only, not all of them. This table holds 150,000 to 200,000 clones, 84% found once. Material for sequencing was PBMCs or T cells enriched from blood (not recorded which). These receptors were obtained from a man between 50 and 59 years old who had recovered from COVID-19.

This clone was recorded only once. CDR3 loop: CASSLRTSGGANEQFF. CDR3 sequence (DNA): TGTGCCAGCAGCCTACGGACTAGCGGGGGGGCGAATGAGCAGTTCTTC. The V gene is TRBV11-1, the J gene TRBJ2-1; 15 nucleotides agree with TRBD2. Trimming removed 5 bases from V and 7 bases from J; junction bases left unmatched: 6. This CDR3 contains 16 residues. Germline values: CDR1 SGHAT, CDR2 FQDESV (reference sequence).

The CDR3 reads CASSPTAGARAFF. The CDR3 DNA follows: TGTGCCAGCAGCCCTACGGCAGGGGCGCGGGCTTTCTTT. The gene calls are TRBV11-2 and TRBJ1-1; weak D call: TRBD1 (6 bases). CDR1 is SGHAT, CDR2 FQNNGV, per germline. The V and J ends lost 5 bases and 11 bases respectively, with 18 bases between them. The CDR3 is 13 residues long.

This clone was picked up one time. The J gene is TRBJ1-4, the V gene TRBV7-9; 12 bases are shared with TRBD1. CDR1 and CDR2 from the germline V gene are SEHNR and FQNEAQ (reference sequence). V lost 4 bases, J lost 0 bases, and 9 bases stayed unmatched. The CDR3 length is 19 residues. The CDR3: CASSSGQGAWMATNEKLFF. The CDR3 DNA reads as TGTGCCAGCAGCTCGGGACAGGGGGCGTGGATGGCAACTAATGAAAAACTGTTTTTT.

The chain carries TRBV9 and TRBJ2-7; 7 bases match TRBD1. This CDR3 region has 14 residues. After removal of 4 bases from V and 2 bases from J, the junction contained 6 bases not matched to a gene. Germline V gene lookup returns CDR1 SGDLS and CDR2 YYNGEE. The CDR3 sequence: CASSKRTGAYEQYF. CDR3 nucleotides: TGTGCCAGCAGCAAAAGGACAGGAGCCTACGAGCAGTACTTC.

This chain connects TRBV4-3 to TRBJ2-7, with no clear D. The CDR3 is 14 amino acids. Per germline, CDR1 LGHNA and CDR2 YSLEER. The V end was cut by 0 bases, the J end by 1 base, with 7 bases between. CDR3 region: CASSQDAGSYEQYF. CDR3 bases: TGCGCCAGCAGCCAAGACGCCGGGTCCTACGAGCAGTACTTC.

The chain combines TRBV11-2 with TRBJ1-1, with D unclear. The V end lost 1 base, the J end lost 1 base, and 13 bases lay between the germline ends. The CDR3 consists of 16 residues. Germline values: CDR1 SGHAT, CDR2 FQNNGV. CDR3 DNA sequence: TGTGCCAGCAGCTTAGGGTTTGCAGGTGCGAACACTGAAGCTTTCTTT. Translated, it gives CASSLGFAGANTEAFF.

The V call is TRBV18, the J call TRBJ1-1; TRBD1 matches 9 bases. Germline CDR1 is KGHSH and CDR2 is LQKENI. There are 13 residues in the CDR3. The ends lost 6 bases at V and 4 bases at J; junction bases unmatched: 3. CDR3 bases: TGTGCCAGCTCCAAGGACAGGGGCACTGAAGCTTTCTTT. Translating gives CASSKDRGTEAFF.

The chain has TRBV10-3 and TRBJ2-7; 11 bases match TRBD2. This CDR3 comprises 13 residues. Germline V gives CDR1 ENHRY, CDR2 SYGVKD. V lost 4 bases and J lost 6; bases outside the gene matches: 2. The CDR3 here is CAISGLAGLEQYF. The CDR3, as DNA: TGTGCCATCAGTGGACTAGCGGGGCTCGAGCAGTACTTC.